Following are 12 T cell receptor beta chains from one sample sequenced in a study of T cells in localized non-small cell lung cancer. Libraries were prepared by immunoSEQ multiplex PCR; TCRdb keeps only in-frame clonotypes and omits some of them. The data contain under 30,000 clones, approximately 86% of them singletons. The source material was peripheral blood, sampled before any cancer treatment. Receptors were obtained from a female donor older than 55 with stage I lung adenocarcinoma.

This clone has just a few counts. The V call is TRBV7-3, the J call TRBJ2-7; a weak D match, TRBD1 (6 bases). V lost 2 bases to trimming and J lost 0 bases, with 11 bases between them. CDR3 size: 15 residues. Per the germline V gene, CDR1 is SGHTA and CDR2 is FQGTGA. The DNA of the CDR3 is TGTGCCAGCAGCTTAGGCCAGGGGAGCTCCTACGAGCAGTACTTC. It translates to CASSLGQGSSYEQYF.

This clone has a single count. The chain employs TRBV10-3 and TRBJ1-2; D unclear. The germline V gene encodes CDR1 ENHRY and CDR2 SYGVKD. V gave up 6 bases and J gave up 3 bases, with 14 bases separating them. This CDR3 is built from 14 residues. In nucleotides, the CDR3 is TGTGCCATCAGCCCGGCCGGGAGAGACTATGGCTACACCTTC. It translates to CAISPAGRDYGYTF.

The chain has TRBV28 and TRBJ2-2; 11 bases fit TRBD1. Germline trimming cut 7 bases from V and 6 bases from J; bases unmatched to any gene: 7. The V gene's germline CDR1 is MDHEN and CDR2 SYDVKM. The CDR3 is 15 amino acids. The DNA for the CDR3 is TGTGCCAGCAATCCGGGACAGGGGGTAGCCGGGGAGCTGTTTTTT. Translation gives CASNPGQGVAGELFF.

This clone was counted a single time. The J gene is TRBJ2-3, the V gene TRBV5-5, with unresolved D. This CDR3 region has 15 residues. Germline values: CDR1 SGHKS, CDR2 YYEKEE (reference sequence). Between the trimmed V and J ends, which lost 1 base and 4 bases, there was a span of 13 bases. The CDR3 region is CASSLSSSVPDTQYF. The CDR3, as DNA: TGTGCCAGCAGCTTGAGTTCCTCAGTTCCAGATACGCAGTATTTT. The variable domain in full, completed from reference TRBV5-5 and TRBJ2-3, reads DAGVTQSPTHLIKTRGQQVTLRCSPISGHKSVSWYQQVLGQGPQFIFQYYEKEERGRGNFPDRFSARQFPNYSSELNVNALLLGDSALYLCASSLSSSVPDTQYFGPGTRLTVL.

CDR3 coding DNA: TGTGCCAGCAGCGTAGGAGGAAGGGACAGCCTGGGGTATGGCTACACCTTC. Translating gives CASSVGGRDSLGYGYTF. V usage is TRBV9 and J usage is TRBJ1-2, with 7 bases aligning to TRBD1. CDR1 is SGDLS and CDR2 is YYNGEE in the germline V gene. CDR3 length: 17 amino acids. V was clipped by 0 bases and J by 5 bases; unmatched bases: 13. Looking up the rest from reference TRBV9 and TRBJ1-2 gives the full variable domain: DSGVTQTPKHLITATGQRVTLRCSPRSGDLSVYWYQQSLDQGLQFLIQYYNGEERAKGNILERFSAQQFPDLHSELNLSSLELGDSALYFCASSVGGRDSLGYGYTFGSGTRLTVV.

This clone was picked up one time. J is TRBJ1-2 and V is TRBV6-5; 9 bases match TRBD1. The V gene end was trimmed by 6 bases and the J gene end by 8 bases; junction bases not matched to a gene: 7. The CDR3 totals 13 residues. Germline loops: CDR1 MNHEY, CDR2 SVGAGI. The CDR3 nucleotides are TGTGCCAGCAGGGCCGGGACAGGGAGCGGCTACACCTTC. It codes for CASRAGTGSGYTF.

V usage is TRBV6-6 and J usage is TRBJ1-3, with D perhaps matching TRBD1 (5 bases). This CDR3 is built from 16 residues. The V end lost 10 bases, the J end lost 0 bases, and 19 bases lay between the germline ends. Per the germline V gene, CDR1 is MNHNY and CDR2 is SVGAGI (reference sequence). In DNA form, the CDR3 reads TGTGCCACGGAAGGGGCCGATAAAAGCTCTGGAAACACCATATATTTT. Its protein is CATEGADKSSGNTIYF.

In its sample, this clone was seen a few times. V usage is TRBV4-1 and J usage is TRBJ1-5, with D perhaps matching TRBD1 (5 bases). The V gene's germline CDR1 is MGHRA and CDR2 YSYEKL. The CDR3 contains 13 residues. V was trimmed by 0 bases and J by 6 bases, leaving 6 bases between them. CDR3 sequence: CASSQDGTQPQHF. CDR3 DNA: TGCGCCAGCAGCCAAGATGGGACTCAGCCCCAGCATTTT.

This clone occurred once. The genes are TRBV2 and TRBJ2-3; the D is unclear. The CDR3 runs 15 residues. Germline CDR1 reads SNHLY; CDR2 reads FYNNEI. The V end was cut by 0 bases, the J end by 0 bases, with 7 bases between. The CDR3 protein is CASSEAGYSTDTQYF. The CDR3 region has the DNA TGTGCCAGCAGTGAAGCAGGGTACAGCACAGATACGCAGTATTTT.

Written as DNA, the CDR3 is TGTGCCAGCAGCTACCTCACGGGGGGGCTAGGAGATACGCAGTATTTT. Encoded protein: CASSYLTGGLGDTQYF. V gene TRBV7-9 combines with J gene TRBJ2-3, with TRBD2 identical over 8 bases. The V gene's germline CDR1 is SEHNR and CDR2 FQNEAQ (reference sequence). The CDR3 runs to 16 residues. The trim removed 4 bases at V and 5 bases at J, leaving 11 bases unmatched.

The genes are TRBV5-1 and TRBJ2-3; 11 nucleotides agree with TRBD2. The CDR3 sequence is 18 residues long. Trimming took 2 bases from V and 0 from J; bases not matched to a gene: 8. Germline lookup yields CDR1 SGHRS and CDR2 YFSETQ. CDR3 nucleotide sequence: TGCGCCAGCAGCTTTACTAGCGGGAGTGCTACTAGCACAGATACGCAGTATTTT. This encodes CASSFTSGSATSTDTQYF.

This clone has just one count. The rearrangement joins TRBV6-1 to TRBJ2-7; 8 bases are a match to TRBD1. The germline V gene encodes CDR1 MNHNS and CDR2 SASEGT. With 3 bases clipped from V and 4 bases from J, the junction kept 8 bases outside the gene matches. The CDR3 has 15 residues. CDR3 coding DNA: TGTGCCAGCAGTGATGTGACAGGGGCGCGGTACGAGCAGTACTTC. This gives the protein CASSDVTGARYEQYF.